These 26 T cell receptor beta chains share one sample of origin, sequenced in a study of blood T cell repertoires in COVID-19. The assay was immunoSEQ multiplex PCR, and TCRdb's table has in-frame clones only and misses some. The data contain under 300,000 clones, 80% to 90% of them seen just once; the ten biggest clones take up roughly 3.6%. Sequences were obtained from peripheral blood. These receptors were taken from a woman aged 40-49 years with acute or convalescent COVID-19.

This sequence joins TRBV3-1 (or the pseudogene TRBV3-2) and TRBJ1-2; a weak D match, TRBD1 (6 bases). This CDR3 contains 14 residues. Germline V lookup: CDR1 LGHDT, CDR2 YNNKEL (reference sequence). With 4 bases removed from V and 4 bases from J, the gap between germline ends came to 13 bases. In nucleotides, the CDR3 is TGTGCCAGCAGCCCAACAGGGTTTCGCTATGGCTACACCTTC. Encoded protein: CASSPTGFRYGYTF.

The gene calls are TRBV6-2 or TRBV6-3 and TRBJ2-7, with D unresolved. This CDR3 spans 13 amino acids. The germline V and J ends were trimmed by 0 bases and 7 bases, with 10 bases remaining between them. Germline CDR1 is MNHEY and CDR2 is SVGEGT. CDR3 protein: CASSYSSLREQYV. DNA of the CDR3: TGTGCCAGCAGTTACTCCTCACTAAGGGAGCAGTACGTC.

The rearrangement joins TRBV6-5 to TRBJ2-7, with 8 bases lining up with TRBD1. V lost 2 bases to trimming and J lost 3 bases; unmatched junction nucleotides: 9. Germline CDR1 and CDR2: MNHEY and SVGAGI. The CDR3 has 16 amino acids. The CDR3, as DNA: TGTGCCAGCAGTTACGCTGGACCTGGACAGGGCTACGAGCAGTACGTC. It encodes CASSYAGPGQGYEQYV.

The CDR3 DNA reads TGTGCCAGCAGCCCCGCCCAGGGGGAATTTCCGCAGTACGTC. Translated: CASSPAQGEFPQYV. The gene calls are TRBV6-5 and TRBJ2-7, with 7 bases matching TRBD1. Trimming took 6 bases from V and 9 from J; bases not matched to a gene: 14. The CDR3 is made up of 14 amino acids. The germline V gene has CDR1 MNHEY and CDR2 SVGAGI.

The gene calls are TRBV11-2 and TRBJ1-3; 9 bases line up with TRBD1. With 5 bases clipped from V and 2 bases from J, the junction kept 7 bases outside the gene matches. CDR3 length: 16 residues. The germline CDR1 and CDR2 sequences are SGHAT and FQNNGV. The CDR3 spells CASSPWTGAAGNTIYF. DNA of the CDR3: TGTGCCAGCAGCCCGTGGACAGGGGCGGCTGGAAACACCATATATTTT.

The chain combines TRBV3-1 (or the pseudogene TRBV3-2) with TRBJ2-5; a weak D match, TRBD1 (7 bases). The germline V and J ends were trimmed by 6 bases and 5 bases, with 13 bases remaining between them. This CDR3 spans 13 amino acids. Germline values: CDR1 LGHDT, CDR2 YNNKEL (reference sequence). CDR3 loop: CASRKTGRETQYF. In DNA form, the CDR3 reads TGTGCCAGCAGAAAGACAGGGAGGGAGACCCAGTACTTC.

This clone was recorded once. The chain is built from TRBV19 and TRBJ1-2, with 9 bases aligning to TRBD1. After removal of 5 bases from V and 4 bases from J, the junction contained 8 bases not matched to a gene. The germline CDR1 and CDR2 sequences are LNHDA and SQIVND (reference sequence). The CDR3 has 15 amino acids. CDR3 nucleotide sequence: TGTGCCAGTAGTCCCCTGGGACAGGGCGGCTATGGCTACACCTTC. Translated: CASSPLGQGGYGYTF. The full variable domain, its missing parts supplied by reference TRBV19 and TRBJ1-2, is DGGITQSPKYLFRKEGQNVTLSCEQNLNHDAMYWYRQDPGQGLRLIYYSQIVNDFQKGDIAEGYSVSREKKESFPLTVTSAQKNPTAFYLCASSPLGQGGYGYTFGSGTRLTVV.

The chain joins TRBV2 to TRBJ1-6; D might be TRBD1 (6 bases). Trimming stripped 7 bases from V and 0 bases from J, with 16 bases between. In germline, CDR1 is SNHLY, CDR2 FYNNEI. The CDR3 loop spans 17 amino acids. In nucleotides, the CDR3 is TGTGCCAGCATCACACGGGACATCAGCTCCTATAATTCACCCCTCCACTTT. Protein sequence: CASITRDISSYNSPLHF.

The chain joins TRBV18 to TRBJ1-1, with D maybe TRBD1 (5 bases). Germline values: CDR1 KGHSH, CDR2 LQKENI. Trimming removed 1 base at V and 2 bases at J, with 8 bases between. The CDR3 contains 14 residues. The CDR3 is CASSPRQGNTEAFF. Here the CDR3 DNA reads TGTGCCAGCTCACCACGGCAGGGAAACACTGAAGCTTTCTTT.

A remark on this clone: Other DNA sequences within the sample encode an identical CDR3. This chain links TRBV5-1 with TRBJ2-2; tentatively, D is TRBD2 (5 bases). The V gene lost 2 bases and the J gene lost 1 base, with 9 bases spanning the gap. The CDR3 is 15 residues long. Germline loops: CDR1 SGHRS, CDR2 YFSETQ. The CDR3 is CASSFHRGNTGELFF. The CDR3 coding sequence is TGCGCCAGCAGCTTCCACCGGGGGAACACCGGGGAGCTGTTTTTT.

The CDR3, as DNA: TGTGCCAGCAGCCTACAGGCCATCGGGGGGTATGGCTACACCTTC. The encoded protein is CASSLQAIGGYGYTF. The chain links TRBV5-5 to TRBJ1-2; a weak D match, TRBD1 (5 bases). Germline V gene lookup returns CDR1 SGHKS and CDR2 YYEKEE (reference sequence). This CDR3 region has 15 residues. The V end lost 4 bases, the J end lost 5 bases, and 18 bases lay between the germline ends.

The gene calls are TRBV10-3 and TRBJ2-1, with TRBD2 matching 12 bases. V lost 6 bases to trimming and J lost 7 bases; unmatched junction nucleotides: 4. The CDR3 length is 14 residues. Per the germline V gene, CDR1 is ENHRY and CDR2 is SYGVKD. The CDR3 nucleotides are TGTGCCATCAGCGAGACTAGCGGGGGTAATGAGCAGTTCTTC. Protein sequence: CAISETSGGNEQFF.

In its sample, this clone was seen a few times. This chain uses TRBV12-3 or TRBV12-4 with TRBJ1-1, with TRBD1 matching 10 bases. Trimming removed 6 bases from V and 6 bases from J; junction bases left unmatched: 1. The CDR3 runs 12 residues. CDR3 sequence: CASRDRGPEAFF. The CDR3 nucleotides read TGTGCCAGCAGAGACAGGGGGCCTGAAGCTTTCTTT.

The V and J genes are TRBV25-1 and TRBJ2-2, with 11 bases matching TRBD1. After removal of 7 bases from V and 4 bases from J, the junction contained 11 bases not matched to a gene. The CDR3 sequence is 17 residues long. CDR1 and CDR2 from the germline V gene are MGHDK and SYGVNS. CDR3 sequence reads: CASTRGPGQGGTGELFF. CDR3 nucleotides: TGTGCCAGCACGCGGGGCCCGGGACAGGGGGGCACCGGGGAGCTGTTTTTT.

The gene calls are TRBV23-1 and TRBJ1-2; TRBD1 is a possible D gene (6 bases). TRBV23-1 is designated an ORF whose function remains uncertain. V lost 7 bases and J lost 6, with 27 bases in between. The CDR3 length is 17 residues. The CDR3: CASTLTGLTPTRNGYTF. The DNA for the CDR3 is TGCGCCAGCACACTTACAGGGTTAACCCCCACAAGGAATGGCTACACCTTC.

V and J are TRBV9 and TRBJ1-2, with 7 nucleotides matching TRBD1. J lost 0 bases, V lost 4 bases, and 12 bases had no gene match. This CDR3 is built from 17 residues. Germline V gives CDR1 SGDLS, CDR2 YYNGEE. This CDR3 is CASSPGAGGIPNYGYTF. CDR3 DNA sequence: TGTGCCAGCAGCCCCGGGGCAGGGGGGATTCCTAACTATGGCTACACCTTC.

The chain has TRBV13 and TRBJ1-2; 10 bases are a match to TRBD1. CDR3 size: 15 residues. V shed 0 bases, J shed 7 bases, and the junction held 5 bases outside the gene matches. Germline loops: CDR1 PRHDT, CDR2 FYEKMQ (reference sequence). The CDR3 bases are TGTGCCAGCAGCTTAGGGGGACAGGGGTCAGGTGGCTACACCTTC. It encodes CASSLGGQGSGGYTF.

The chain links TRBV7-8 to TRBJ1-2; 8 positions agree with TRBD1. Germline lookup yields CDR1 SGHVS and CDR2 FQNEAQ. Trimming at V came to 1 base and at J to 4 bases, leaving 8 bases not matched to a gene. The CDR3 length is 16 residues. CDR3 nucleotide sequence: TGTGCCAGCAGCTTAGGTTCGGGACAGGACTTCTATGGCTACACCTTC. Amino acid sequence: CASSLGSGQDFYGYTF. Using reference TRBV7-8 and TRBJ1-2 for the parts outside the CDR3, the full variable domain is GAGVSQSPRYKVAKRGQDVALRCDPISGHVSLFWYQQALGQGPEFLTYFQNEAQLDKSGLPSDRFFAERPEGSVSTLKIQRTQQEDSAVYLCASSLGSGQDFYGYTFGSGTRLTVV.

The V gene is TRBV11-2, the J gene TRBJ1-1, with a possible D match to TRBD1 (6 bases). Trimming pared 5 bases from V and 9 bases from J, leaving 10 bases between. Germline lookup yields CDR1 SGHAT and CDR2 FQNNGV. The CDR3 is 11 amino acids. As DNA, the CDR3 is TGTGCCAGCAGCGAGGGGGGGAAAGCTTTCTTT. Amino acid sequence: CASSEGGKAFF.

The chain has TRBV4-2 and TRBJ1-2; D not resolved. Germline CDR1 and CDR2: LGHNA and YNFKEQ. This CDR3 has 17 amino acids. Trimming pared 0 bases from V and 2 bases from J, leaving 16 bases between. CDR3 sequence reads: CASSQDDVSQSNYGYTF. CDR3 DNA sequence: TGTGCCAGCAGCCAAGATGACGTTAGCCAGTCGAACTATGGCTACACCTTC.

The chain combines TRBV4-1 with TRBJ2-3; 13 bases map to TRBD2. This CDR3 has 18 residues. Germline loops: CDR1 MGHRA, CDR2 YSYEKL. V shed 3 bases, J shed 0 bases, and the junction held 6 bases outside the gene matches. The CDR3 region has the DNA TGCGCCAGCAGCCACCGGTCGGGACTAGCGGGGAGCACAGATACGCAGTATTTT. It specifies CASSHRSGLAGSTDTQYF.

The chain is built from TRBV15 and TRBJ1-4, with D possibly TRBD1 on 6 matching bases. Trimming shortened V by 0 bases and J by 4 bases, and 12 bases separated the two germline ends. The CDR3 length is 16 residues. Germline V lookup: CDR1 LNHNV, CDR2 YYDKDF (reference sequence). The CDR3: CATSRDQQGYNEKLFF. Written as DNA, the CDR3 is TGTGCCACCAGCAGAGACCAACAGGGATATAATGAAAAACTGTTTTTT. Full variable domain (remainder filled in from reference TRBV15 and TRBJ1-4): DAMVIQNPRYQVTQFGKPVTLSCSQTLNHNVMYWYQQKSSQAPKLLFHYYDKDFNNEADTPDNFQSRRPNTSFCFLDIRSPGLGDTAMYLCATSRDQQGYNEKLFFGSGTQLSVL.

The chain couples TRBV29-1 to TRBJ1-2; tentative D call: TRBD1 (5 bases). V was cut by 2 bases and J by 6 bases, with 10 bases left in between. The CDR3 consists of 12 residues. Germline values: CDR1 SQVTM, CDR2 ANQGSEA. CDR3 region: CSVERGRHGYTF. CDR3 bases: TGCAGCGTTGAAAGGGGAAGGCATGGCTACACCTTC.

In its sample, this clone was seen once. The chain carries TRBV19 and TRBJ2-5; tentative D call: TRBD2 (6 bases). This CDR3 contains 14 residues. The germline V gene encodes CDR1 LNHDA and CDR2 SQIVND (reference sequence). Trimming left V 5 bases short and J 0 bases short, with 10 bases between. The CDR3 DNA reads TGTGCCAGTAGTCTCGCTAGCGACCAAGAGACCCAGTACTTC. Residues: CASSLASDQETQYF. The variable domain in full, completed from reference TRBV19 and TRBJ2-5, reads DGGITQSPKYLFRKEGQNVTLSCEQNLNHDAMYWYRQDPGQGLRLIYYSQIVNDFQKGDIAEGYSVSREKKESFPLTVTSAQKNPTAFYLCASSLASDQETQYFGPGTRLLVL.

This clone was observed a single time. The V gene is TRBV7-9, the J gene TRBJ1-6; 9 bases are a match to TRBD1. This CDR3 has 15 residues. In germline, CDR1 is SEHNR, CDR2 FQNEAQ (reference sequence). V was clipped by 5 bases and J by 1 base; unmatched bases: 0. This CDR3 reads CASSGQGSYNSPLHF. Written as DNA, the CDR3 is TGTGCCAGCAGCGGACAGGGGTCCTATAATTCACCCCTCCACTTT.

The rearrangement joins TRBV28 to TRBJ1-1; 8 bases match TRBD1. The CDR3 runs 14 residues. Germline V lookup: CDR1 MDHEN, CDR2 SYDVKM. V gave up 6 bases and J gave up 4 bases; unmatched junction bases: 7. The CDR3: CASRLDREGTEAFF. CDR3 bases: TGTGCCAGCAGATTGGACAGGGAGGGCACTGAAGCTTTCTTT. The variable domain in full, with the rest retrieved from reference TRBV28 and TRBJ1-1, is DVKVTQSSRYLVKRTGEKVFLECVQDMDHENMFWYRQDPGLGLRLIYFSYDVKMKEKGDIPEGYSVSREKKERFSLILESASTNQTSMYLCASRLDREGTEAFFGQGTRLTVV.